This TCR beta chain appears in the sequencing data of a study of blood T cell repertoires in COVID-19. As for the study in general: There were acute and convalescent COVID-19 samples, and they came from the United States, Italy and Spain. From T cells, B-cell-depleted T cells, or PBMCs came the material, which was cDNA or gDNA.

Per the study methods: By means of reference gene primer amplification, nucleated cell counts were estimated. The repertoire was sequenced with immunoSEQ multiplex PCR; TCRdb's copy has only in-frame clones and lacks some. V, J and clone size are those of that table, while D and trimming were read from the DNA. The sample holds 250,000 to 350,000 clones, about 90% seen once. Seattle participants joined during active infection and were tracked over time. Germline V gene lookup returns CDR1 SGHRS and CDR2 YFSETQ. The CDR3 length is 12 residues. V dropped 3 bases and J dropped 5 bases, with 9 bases sitting between them.

This receptor was taken from a woman aged 30 to 39 with COVID-19, enrolled during active disease. The source material was peripheral blood. The rearrangement joins TRBV5-1 to TRBJ2-7; a possible D gene is TRBD1 (6 bases). In nucleotides, the CDR3 is TGCGCCAGCAGCTCACAGGGAGACGAGCAGTACTTC. It specifies CASSSQGDEQYF.